This T cell receptor (beta chain) was documented in a study of shared clonotypes between healthy human individuals. Naivety among CD8 cells was defined by CD45RO negativity and positive CCR7 selection, thereby excluding terminally differentiated effector memory CD45RA+ cells. The germline gives CDR1 MDHEN, CDR2 SYDVKM. This CDR3 comprises 16 residues. Trimming stripped 5 bases from V and 1 base from J, with 14 bases between. Assay used: immunoSEQ multiplex PCR; TCRdb lists only in-frame clones, some missing. The sample holds about 680,000 clones, around 90% seen once. This clone was observed once. This TCR derives from a man under 40 in good health. This sequence joins TRBV28 and TRBJ1-4, with D maybe TRBD1 (5 bases). The sequenced sample consisted of naive CD8+ T cells sorted from blood. The CDR3 nucleotides read TGTGCCAGCAGTCCCTCGAGGGACGGAACTAATGAAAAACTGTTTTTT. This gives the protein CASSPSRDGTNEKLFF.